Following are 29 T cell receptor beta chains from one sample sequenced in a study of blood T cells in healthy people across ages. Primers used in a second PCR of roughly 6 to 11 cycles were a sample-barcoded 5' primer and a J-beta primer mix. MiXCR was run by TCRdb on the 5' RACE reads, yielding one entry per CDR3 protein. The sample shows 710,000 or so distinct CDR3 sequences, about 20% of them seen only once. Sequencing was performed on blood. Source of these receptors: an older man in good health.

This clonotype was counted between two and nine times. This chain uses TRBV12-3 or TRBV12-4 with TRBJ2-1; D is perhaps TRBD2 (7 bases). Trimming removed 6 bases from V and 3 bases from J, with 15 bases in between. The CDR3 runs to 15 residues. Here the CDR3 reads CASRPRGAGYNEQFF. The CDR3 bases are TGTGCCAGCAGACCCCGGGGGGCTGGCTACAATGAGCAGTTCTTC.

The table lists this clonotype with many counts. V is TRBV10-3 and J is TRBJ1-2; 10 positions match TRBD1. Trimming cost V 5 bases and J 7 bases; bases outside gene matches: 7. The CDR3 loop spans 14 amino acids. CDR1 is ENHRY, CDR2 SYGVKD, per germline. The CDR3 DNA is TGTGCCATCAGTAACGGACAGGGGGGGCGTGGCTACACCTTC. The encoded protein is CAISNGQGGRGYTF.

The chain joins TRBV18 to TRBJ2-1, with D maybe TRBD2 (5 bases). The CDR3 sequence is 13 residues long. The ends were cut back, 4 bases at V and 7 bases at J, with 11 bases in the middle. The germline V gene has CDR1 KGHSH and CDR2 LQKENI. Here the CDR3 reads CASSLLEGNEQFF. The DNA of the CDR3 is TGTGCCAGCTCACTTCTTGAGGGAAATGAGCAGTTCTTC.

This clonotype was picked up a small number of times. The CDR3, as DNA: TGTGCCAGCAGCTTAGTACCCATCGGAACTGAAGCTTTCTTT. Translating it yields CASSLVPIGTEAFF. The chain combines TRBV7-9 with TRBJ1-1; D unresolved. Trimming pared 1 base from V and 5 bases from J, leaving 11 bases between. Germline CDR1 is SEHNR and CDR2 is FQNEAQ (reference sequence). This CDR3 contains 14 residues.

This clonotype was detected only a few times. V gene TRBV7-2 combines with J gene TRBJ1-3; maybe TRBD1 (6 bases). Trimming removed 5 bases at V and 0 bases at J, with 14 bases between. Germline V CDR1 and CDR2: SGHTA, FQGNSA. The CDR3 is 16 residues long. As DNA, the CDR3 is TGTGCCAGCAGCCCGCACAGGGCCCTCTCTGGAAACACCATATATTTT. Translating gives CASSPHRALSGNTIYF.

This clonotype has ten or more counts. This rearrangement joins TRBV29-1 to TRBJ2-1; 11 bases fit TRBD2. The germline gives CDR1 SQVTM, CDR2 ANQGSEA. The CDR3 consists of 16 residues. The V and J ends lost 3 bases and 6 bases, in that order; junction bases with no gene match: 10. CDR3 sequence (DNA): TGCAGCGTTGACCAACTAGCGGGGGTATCTTTCAATGAGCAGTTCTTC. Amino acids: CSVDQLAGVSFNEQFF.

In DNA, the CDR3 is TGCGCCAGCAGCCCAATCCCGGTGGGAAGCTATTTGAACACTGAAGCTTTCTTT. It specifies CASSPIPVGSYLNTEAFF. V usage is TRBV5-1 and J usage is TRBJ1-1; D is uncertain. From germline, CDR1 is SGHRS and CDR2 YFSETQ. The CDR3 covers 18 residues. The V end was cut by 4 bases, the J end by 0 bases, with 22 bases between.

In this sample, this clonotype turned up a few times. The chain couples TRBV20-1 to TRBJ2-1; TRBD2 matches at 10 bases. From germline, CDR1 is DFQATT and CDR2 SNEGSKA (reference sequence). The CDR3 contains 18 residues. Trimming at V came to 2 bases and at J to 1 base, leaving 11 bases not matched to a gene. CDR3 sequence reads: CSARIGQRGGPSYNEQFF. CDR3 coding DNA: TGCAGTGCTAGAATCGGCCAGCGGGGGGGCCCTTCCTACAATGAGCAGTTCTTC.

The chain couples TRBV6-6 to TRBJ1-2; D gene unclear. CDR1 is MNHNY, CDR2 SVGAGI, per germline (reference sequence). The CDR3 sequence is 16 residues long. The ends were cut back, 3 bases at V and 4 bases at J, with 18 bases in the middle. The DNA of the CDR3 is TGTGCCAGCAGTTATGAAAGGAGAGGTACAACCTATGGCTACACCTTC. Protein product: CASSYERRGTTYGYTF.

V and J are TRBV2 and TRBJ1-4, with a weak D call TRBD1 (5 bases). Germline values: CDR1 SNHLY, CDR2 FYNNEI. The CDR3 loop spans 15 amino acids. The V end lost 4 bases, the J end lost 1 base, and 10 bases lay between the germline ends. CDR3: CASSGIDRTNEKLFF. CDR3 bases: TGTGCCAGCAGTGGGATTGACAGAACTAATGAAAAACTGTTTTTT. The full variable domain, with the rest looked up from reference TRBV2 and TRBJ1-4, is EPEVTQTPSHQVTQMGQEVILRCVPISNHLYFYWYRQILGQKVEFLVSFYNNEISEKSEIFDDQFSVERPDGSNFTLKIRSTKLEDSAMYFCASSGIDRTNEKLFFGSGTQLSVL.

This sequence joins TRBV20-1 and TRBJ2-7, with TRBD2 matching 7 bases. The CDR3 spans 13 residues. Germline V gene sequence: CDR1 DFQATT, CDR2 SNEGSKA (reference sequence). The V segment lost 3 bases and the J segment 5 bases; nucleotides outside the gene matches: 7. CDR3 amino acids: CSASPSGVHEQYV. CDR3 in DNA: TGCAGTGCTAGCCCGAGCGGGGTCCACGAGCAGTACGTC.

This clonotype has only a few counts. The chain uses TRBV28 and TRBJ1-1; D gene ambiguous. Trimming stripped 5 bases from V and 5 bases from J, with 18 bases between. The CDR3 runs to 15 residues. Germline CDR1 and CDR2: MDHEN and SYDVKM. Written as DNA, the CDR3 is TGTGCCAGCAGTAGATACGACTGGTTAGGGACTGAAGCTTTCTTT. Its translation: CASSRYDWLGTEAFF. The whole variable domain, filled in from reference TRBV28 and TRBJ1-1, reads DVKVTQSSRYLVKRTGEKVFLECVQDMDHENMFWYRQDPGLGLRLIYFSYDVKMKEKGDIPEGYSVSREKKERFSLILESASTNQTSMYLCASSRYDWLGTEAFFGQGTRLTVV.

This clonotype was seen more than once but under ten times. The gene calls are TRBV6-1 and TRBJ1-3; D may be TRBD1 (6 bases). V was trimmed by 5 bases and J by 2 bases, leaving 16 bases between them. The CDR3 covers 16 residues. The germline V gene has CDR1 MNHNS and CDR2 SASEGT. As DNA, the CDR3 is TGTGCCAGCAGTAGATACAGGGTAGAAGCTGGAAACACCATATATTTT. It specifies CASSRYRVEAGNTIYF.

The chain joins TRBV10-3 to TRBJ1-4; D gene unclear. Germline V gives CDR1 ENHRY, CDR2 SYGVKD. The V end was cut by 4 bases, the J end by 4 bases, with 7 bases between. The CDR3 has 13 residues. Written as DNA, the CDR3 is TGTGCCATCAGTGGAGCTGATAATGAAAAACTGTTTTTT. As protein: CAISGADNEKLFF.

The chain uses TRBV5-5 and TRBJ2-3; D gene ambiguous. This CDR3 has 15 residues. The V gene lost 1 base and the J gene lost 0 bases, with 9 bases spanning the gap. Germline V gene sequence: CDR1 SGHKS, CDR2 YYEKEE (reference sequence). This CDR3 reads CASSLSSRSTDTQYF. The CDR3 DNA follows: TGTGCCAGCAGCTTGTCCAGCCGAAGCACAGATACGCAGTATTTT.

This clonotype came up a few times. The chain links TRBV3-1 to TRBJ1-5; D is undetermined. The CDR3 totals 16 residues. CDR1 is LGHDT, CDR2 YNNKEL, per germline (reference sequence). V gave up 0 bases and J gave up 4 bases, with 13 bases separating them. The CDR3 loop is CASSQEEEVRNQPQHF. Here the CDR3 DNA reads TGTGCCAGCAGCCAAGAAGAGGAGGTCAGGAATCAGCCCCAGCATTTT.

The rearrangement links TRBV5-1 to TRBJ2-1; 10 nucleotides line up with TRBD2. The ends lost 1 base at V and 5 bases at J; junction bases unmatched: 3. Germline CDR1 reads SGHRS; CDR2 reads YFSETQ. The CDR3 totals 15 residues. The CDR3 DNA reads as TGCGCCAGCAGCTTGCAAACTAGCGGGAACAATGAGCAGTTCTTC. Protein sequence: CASSLQTSGNNEQFF.

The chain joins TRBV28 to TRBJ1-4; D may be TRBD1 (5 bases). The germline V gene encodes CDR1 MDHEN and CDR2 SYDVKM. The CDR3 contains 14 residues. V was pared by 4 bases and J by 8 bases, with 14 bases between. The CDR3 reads CASSSAGFNEKLFF. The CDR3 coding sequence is TGTGCCAGCAGTTCCGCAGGGTTTAACGAAAAACTGTTTTTT.

CDR3: CASSLSPGPQNEQFF. In DNA form, the CDR3 reads TGTGCCAGCAGTTTATCGCCAGGACCGCAAAATGAGCAGTTCTTC. The chain has TRBV27 and TRBJ2-1; D remains unclear. In germline, CDR1 is MNHEY, CDR2 SMNVEV (reference sequence). This CDR3 comprises 15 residues. V lost 0 bases and J lost 7, with 13 bases in between.

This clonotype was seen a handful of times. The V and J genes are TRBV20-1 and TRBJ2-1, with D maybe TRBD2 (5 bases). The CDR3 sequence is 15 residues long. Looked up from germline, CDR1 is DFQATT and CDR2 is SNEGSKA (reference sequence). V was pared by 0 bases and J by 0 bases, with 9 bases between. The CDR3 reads CSAREQTTSYNEQFF. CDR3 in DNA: TGCAGTGCTAGAGAACAGACTACCTCCTACAATGAGCAGTTCTTC.

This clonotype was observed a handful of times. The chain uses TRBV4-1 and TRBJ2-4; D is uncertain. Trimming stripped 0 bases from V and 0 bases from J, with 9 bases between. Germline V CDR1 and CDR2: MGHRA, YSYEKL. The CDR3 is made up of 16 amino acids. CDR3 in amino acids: CASSQDSRLAKNIQYF. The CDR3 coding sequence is TGCGCCAGCAGCCAAGATTCCAGACTAGCCAAAAACATTCAGTACTTC.

The CDR3 spells CASWAAGKTYEQYF. The DNA of the CDR3 is TGTGCCAGCTGGGCGGCAGGGAAAACCTACGAGCAGTACTTC. V and J are TRBV7-8 and TRBJ2-7, with a weak D call TRBD1 (5 bases). Germline assignment: CDR1 SGHVS and CDR2 FQNEAQ. CDR3 length equals 14 residues. V was cut by 8 bases and J by 2 bases, with 16 bases left in between.

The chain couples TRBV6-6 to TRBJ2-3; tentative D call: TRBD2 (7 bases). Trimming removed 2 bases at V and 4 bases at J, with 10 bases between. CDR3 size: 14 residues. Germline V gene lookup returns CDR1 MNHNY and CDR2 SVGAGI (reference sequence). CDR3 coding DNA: TGTGCCAGCAGTTACCTAGGGGGGGCAGATACGCAGTATTTT. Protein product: CASSYLGGADTQYF.

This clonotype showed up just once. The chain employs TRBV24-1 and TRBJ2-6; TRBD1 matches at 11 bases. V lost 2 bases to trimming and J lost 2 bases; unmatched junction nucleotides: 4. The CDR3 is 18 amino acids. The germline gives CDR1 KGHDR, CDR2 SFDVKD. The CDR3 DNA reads TGTGCCACCAGTGATTGGGGACAGGGGGTTCCTGGGGCCAACGTCCTGACTTTC. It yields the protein CATSDWGQGVPGANVLTF.

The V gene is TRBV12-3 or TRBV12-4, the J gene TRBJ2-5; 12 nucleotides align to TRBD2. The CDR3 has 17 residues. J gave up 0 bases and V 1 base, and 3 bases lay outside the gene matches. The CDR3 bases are TGTGCCAGCAGTTTAGTTCTAGCGGGGGGGAACCAAGAGACCCAGTACTTC. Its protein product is CASSLVLAGGNQETQYF.

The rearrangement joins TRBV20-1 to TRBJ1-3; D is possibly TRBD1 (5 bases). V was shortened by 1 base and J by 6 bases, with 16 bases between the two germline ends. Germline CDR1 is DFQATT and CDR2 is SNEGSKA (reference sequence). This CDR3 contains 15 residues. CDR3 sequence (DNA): TGCAGTGCTAGAGCGGGGCAAGCTCTGAAAAACACCATATATTTT. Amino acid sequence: CSARAGQALKNTIYF.

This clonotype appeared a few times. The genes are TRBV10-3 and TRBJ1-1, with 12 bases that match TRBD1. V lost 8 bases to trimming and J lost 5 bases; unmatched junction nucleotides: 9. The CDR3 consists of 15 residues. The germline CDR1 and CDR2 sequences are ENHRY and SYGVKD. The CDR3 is CAIGTGGSRRTEAFF. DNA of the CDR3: TGTGCCATCGGGACAGGGGGCTCTAGGCGGACTGAAGCTTTCTTT.

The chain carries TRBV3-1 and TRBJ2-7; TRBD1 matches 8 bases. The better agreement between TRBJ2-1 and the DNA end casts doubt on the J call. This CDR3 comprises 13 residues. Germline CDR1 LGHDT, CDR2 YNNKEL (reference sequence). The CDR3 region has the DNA TGTGCCACCAGGGGGCGAATGGACAATGAGCAGTTCTTC. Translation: CATRGRMDNEQFF.

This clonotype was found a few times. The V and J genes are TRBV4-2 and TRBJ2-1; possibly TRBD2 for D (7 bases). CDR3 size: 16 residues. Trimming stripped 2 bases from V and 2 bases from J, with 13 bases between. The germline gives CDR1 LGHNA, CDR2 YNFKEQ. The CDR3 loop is CASSQSRGAPYNEQFF. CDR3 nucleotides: TGTGCCAGCAGCCAAAGTCGGGGGGCCCCCTACAATGAGCAGTTCTTC.